This T cell receptor beta chain was captured by sequencing in a study of monozygotic twins with inflammatory bowel disease. Per germline, CDR1 SEHNR and CDR2 FQNEAQ (reference sequence). The CDR3 contains 11 residues. General study results and limits: Versus healthy twins, IBD patients showed fewer clonotypes shared with others, especially with disease activity.

The TCR libraries each used total RNA (around 4,000 ng per library). Samples each yielded cDNA through eight separate reactions. A 6-nucleotide sample barcode was carried by the UMIs, which template switching added. TCRdb reprocessed the 5' RACE reads and stores each CDR3 protein as one record, lacking DNA. The ten most abundant clones cover 2% to 3% of a sample with some 400,000 distinct CDR3 sequences. As for this clonotype: Its cognate antigen is unknown.

Sequencing input: blood. V is TRBV7-9 and J is TRBJ2-1; TCRdb outputs TRBD1, but without DNA this stays unchecked. The clonotype originates from a human donor with ulcerative colitis or Crohn's disease, or a healthy co-twin of an affected twin (not recorded which). Here the CDR3 reads CASSAPGEQFF.